A single sample is the source of the 10 T cell receptor beta chains below, sequenced in a study of cytomegalovirus exposure and HLA in healthy donors. Primers for the PCR totalled 60 Vbeta and 13 Jbeta. The protocol was immunoSEQ multiplex PCR, while the TCRdb copy is restricted to in-frame clones and leaves out a portion. The profile shows around 40,000 clones, roughly 77% of them singletons. Sequences were obtained from PBMCs. The origin of the receptors is a man aged 25-45 years in good health and CMV-seronegative.

This clone was seen a handful of times. The chain couples TRBV5-5 to TRBJ1-4; D is undetermined. The CDR3 is made up of 14 amino acids. V dropped 3 bases and J dropped 4 bases, with 10 bases sitting between them. Looked up from germline, CDR1 is SGHKS and CDR2 is YYEKEE (reference sequence). Here the CDR3 reads CASSSGPDNEKLFF. For the CDR3, the DNA is TGTGCCAGCAGCTCTGGGCCCGATAATGAAAAACTGTTTTTT.

The table lists this clone with a count of one. The chain recombines TRBV7-2 with TRBJ2-3, with D maybe TRBD2 (5 bases). Per the germline V gene, CDR1 is SGHTA and CDR2 is FQGNSA. The CDR3 has 17 amino acids. V shed 1 base and J shed 1 base, with 15 bases lying between them. CDR3 in DNA: TGTGCCAGCAGCTTAGTAGTGTGGGGAGCGGGCACAGATACGCAGTATTTT. Protein: CASSLVVWGAGTDTQYF.

This clone showed up just a few times. This chain uses TRBV4-1 with TRBJ2-5; 10 nucleotides align to TRBD1. Judging by the DNA end, TRBJ2-7 fits better; the J call may be wrong. Germline CDR1 is MGHRA and CDR2 is YSYEKL. The CDR3 totals 16 residues. In DNA form, the CDR3 reads TGCGCCAGCAGCCAAGTTTGGACAGGGGGCTCCTACGAGCAGTACTTC. Its translation: CASSQVWTGGSYEQYF.

The chain couples TRBV6-5 to TRBJ1-1, with D possibly matching TRBD1 (6 bases). The CDR3 is 16 residues long. Trimming took 2 bases from V and 1 from J, leaving 14 bases between them. The germline V gene encodes CDR1 MNHEY and CDR2 SVGAGI. CDR3 DNA: TGTGCCAGCAGTTACGGGGGCGAAGGGGGGAACACTGAAGCTTTCTTT. Protein: CASSYGGEGGNTEAFF.

CDR3 in amino acids: CASSLGQNTEAFF. In DNA, the CDR3 is TGTGCCAGCAGTTTAGGACAGAACACTGAAGCTTTCTTT. V usage is TRBV28 and J usage is TRBJ1-1; D is possibly TRBD1 (5 bases). The CDR3 loop spans 13 amino acids. V lost 2 bases and J 1 base, leaving 5 bases between the germline ends. Germline assignment: CDR1 MDHEN and CDR2 SYDVKM.

The chain joins TRBV5-6 to TRBJ2-1, with unresolved D. The CDR3 runs 16 residues. The ends were cut back, 0 bases at V and 5 bases at J, with 15 bases in the middle. In germline, CDR1 is SGHDT, CDR2 YYEEEE. The CDR3 region is CASSLAGSRKNNEQFF. The CDR3 DNA follows: TGTGCCAGCAGCTTGGCCGGGTCGAGAAAAAACAATGAGCAGTTCTTC.

V gene TRBV7-2 combines with J gene TRBJ2-1, with 10 bases fitting TRBD2. With 4 bases clipped from V and 4 bases from J, the junction kept 7 bases outside the gene matches. The V gene's germline CDR1 is SGHTA and CDR2 FQGNSA. The CDR3 is 16 amino acids. The CDR3 DNA sequence: TGTGCCAGCAGCTACAGGACTAGCGGCCCATACAATGAGCAGTTCTTC. Protein product: CASSYRTSGPYNEQFF. Complete variable domain (other parts from reference TRBV7-2 and TRBJ2-1): GAGVSQSPSNKVTEKGKDVELRCDPISGHTALYWYRQSLGQGLEFLIYFQGNSAPDKSGLPSDRFSAERTGGSVSTLTIQRTQQEDSAVYLCASSYRTSGPYNEQFFGPGTRLTVL.

This clone was seen once. The J gene is TRBJ1-1, the V gene TRBV5-8, with D unclear. CDR1 is SGHTS, CDR2 YDEGEE, per germline. The CDR3 spans 14 residues. Trimming pared 0 bases from V and 4 bases from J, leaving 10 bases between. CDR3 residues: CASSLAPFFTEAFF. CDR3 bases: TGTGCCAGCAGCTTGGCCCCCTTCTTCACTGAAGCTTTCTTT.

V is TRBV9 and J is TRBJ1-5, with 7 bases matching TRBD1. V shed 2 bases, J shed 9 bases, and the junction held 8 bases outside the gene matches. The CDR3 is 14 amino acids. CDR1 is SGDLS and CDR2 is YYNGEE in the germline V gene. DNA for the CDR3: TGTGCCAGCAGCGTGGGGGACAGTCTGCGGCCCCAGCATTTT. It encodes CASSVGDSLRPQHF. Looking up the rest from reference TRBV9 and TRBJ1-5 gives the full variable domain: DSGVTQTPKHLITATGQRVTLRCSPRSGDLSVYWYQQSLDQGLQFLIQYYNGEERAKGNILERFSAQQFPDLHSELNLSSLELGDSALYFCASSVGDSLRPQHFGDGTRLSIL.

This chain connects TRBV27 to TRBJ2-1, with 11 bases that match TRBD2. This CDR3 contains 17 residues. The germline CDR1 and CDR2 sequences are MNHEY and SMNVEV (reference sequence). Trimming cost V 6 bases and J 4 bases; bases outside gene matches: 11. The CDR3 region is CASRRLAGPLTYNEQFF. The DNA of the CDR3 is TGTGCCAGCAGAAGACTAGCGGGACCCCTGACTTACAATGAGCAGTTCTTC.